This T cell receptor (beta chain) was identified during a study of blood T cell repertoires in COVID-19 (dated by TCRdb to 2018 to 2020). Broadly, across the study: Samples from collaborators originated in the United States, Italy and Spain and spanned both the acute and convalescent phases of COVID-19. The material from the prospective study consisted of cDNA or gDNA derived from T cells, B-cell-depleted T cells, or PBMCs. Subjects who had been exposed to COVID-19, were actively infected with it, or had recovered from it provided the deeply sampled blood TCRbeta repertoires that made up the dataset. The repertoires were made available in a free public database intended to serve as a resource for research on the immune response to SARS-CoV-2. The samples were drawn from two sources: the first 160 participants of the ongoing ImmuneRACE study, and 950 to 1,500 subjects contributed by 6 global collaborators. Nearly every sample came with metadata listing a de-identified subject ID, COVID-19 status, age in years and sex. Where available, HLA class I and class II types were obtained from metadata supplied by the sample provider rather than from assay-based typing.

Comment on this clone: Its target antigen remains unknown. Qualities for individual bases were not recorded, and no much larger clone is one base off.

Summary of the overall study and its limitations: How much clinical and demographic metadata was included differed by source and by participant, and the metadata was provided uncurated.

Collaborating institutions collected whole blood in K2EDTA tubes following their own protocols. For TCRbeta analysis, collaborator samples were shipped as frozen whole blood, as isolated PBMCs, or as DNA extracted from either sample type. The immunoSEQ Assay, a bias-controlled multiplex PCR, was used to amplify TCRbeta CDR3 regions from genomic DNA. In the original analysis: Within the assay, amplification of reference gene primers was used to estimate how many nucleated cells each sample contained. Sequence reads were collapsed and filtered to measure the absolute abundance of every unique TCRbeta CDR3 rearrangement. For each sample, productive Simpson clonality was calculated as the square root of Simpson's diversity index over productive rearrangements. Imported from immuneACCESS, the table was reduced by TCRdb to in-frame sequences with V and J called. These copies leave out some clones; in studies compared against another copy, an unresolved V gene accounts for under half, and the cause of the remainder is not known. V and J calls and clone size follow that table, whereas D and trimming were derived from the DNA. The sample table holds 170,000 or so clones, of which approximately 83% were seen once. About 8.6% of the sample is taken by the ten largest.

The CDR3 covers 16 residues, taking in both the cysteine and the phenylalanine. Here the CDR3 DNA is all that survives: 48 bases in frame from base 1. Trimming costs V 0 bases and J 2 bases, and their ends lie 14 bases apart. The germline V gene (reference sequence) yields LGHDT for CDR1 and YNNKEL for CDR2. This TCR came from a man over 45 with active or convalescent COVID-19. The sequenced material came from peripheral blood. The receptor chain draws on TRBV3-1 (or the pseudogene TRBV3-2) and TRBJ2-7, with no confidently assigned D gene. CDR3 sequence: CASSQDPPDIAYEQYF. The DNA sequence is as follows: TGTGCCAGCAGCCAAGACCCCCCCGACATAGCCTACGAGCAGTACTTC.